This T cell receptor beta chain was sequenced in a study of T cells in Graves' hyperthyroidism and ophthalmopathy. About the research overall: Once the initial diagnosis was made, peripheral blood was obtained before any treatment.

Patients were aged 18 to 65, had disease duration under 2 months, and had newly diagnosed hyperthyroidism. This clonotype came up once. Deletions cut 5 bases from V and 4 bases from J, with 11 bases between. The CDR3 is made up of 14 amino acids. Germline V gives CDR1 WNHNN, CDR2 SYGVQD (reference sequence). TCR beta CDR3 regions were amplified from RNA transcripts. In the first-round RT-PCR of the TCR CDR3, the HTBI primer set was used. MiXCR, applied by TCRdb to the multiplex PCR reads, yields one record per CDR3 protein. The sample contains approximately 380,000 distinct CDR3 sequences, under 20% of which appear only once.

The TCR originated in a woman aged 18-29 years with Graves' hyperthyroidism. Material for sequencing was blood. The V and J genes are TRBV10-1 and TRBJ2-2; no clear D. The CDR3 DNA is TGCGCCAGCAGTTTGGGTCGGTTCACCGGGGAGCTGTTTTTT. Translation gives CASSLGRFTGELFF.